This entry features one T cell receptor beta chain sequence. Its specificity is not known. This specimen belongs to a study of cytomegalovirus exposure and HLA in healthy donors. General observations from the study: The tendency of first-cohort TCR clusters to co-occur in the 130 or so validation repertoires was identified by a subsequent analysis. There were about 160 TCR beta chains listed as cytomegalovirus-associated. Diagnosis of cytomegalovirus status made by the classifier reportedly showed high specificity and sensitivity.

Sequencing used immunoSEQ multiplex PCR; TCRdb keeps in-frame clones, though not all of them. The sample comprises 150,000 or so clones, 94% of which are singletons, and about 2% rests with the top ten. Material for sequencing was PBMCs. This TCR was recovered from a man aged 18-30 years in good health and CMV-seropositive.

The CDR3 here is CAISGETYEQYF. The CDR3, as DNA: TGTGCCATTAGCGGGGAGACCTACGAGCAGTACTTC. This chain joins TRBV10-3 and TRBJ2-7; 8 bases are a match to TRBD2. V was pared by 9 bases and J by 2 bases, with 3 bases of the junction left unmatched. Germline V gene data show CDR1 as ENHRY and CDR2 as SYGVKD. The CDR3 is 12 amino acids.